These 8 T cell receptor beta chains originate from one sample sequenced in a study of graft-versus-host responses after intestinal transplantation. Repertoires were generated with immunoSEQ multiplex PCR, while TCRdb's copy carries only in-frame clones and drops some. Counted here are around 9,500 clones, 88% occurring once; the ten biggest clones make up more than 9.5%. Source: PBMCs, taken just over 240 days after intestinal transplant. The receptors originated from a human patient who received an intestinal transplant, so some T cells may come from the graft donor.

To note about this clone: A junction end diverges from the germline sequence, so it may reflect a read error. V is TRBV6-6 and J is TRBJ1-2; 8 bases line up with TRBD1. The CDR3 extends over 15 amino acids. In germline, CDR1 is MNHNY, CDR2 SVGAGI (reference sequence). CDR3: CASSDSGGVSYGYTF. CDR3 nucleotides: TGTGCCAGCAGTGACTCAGGGGGCGTTAGCTATGGCTACACCTTC.

This chain uses TRBV7-9 with TRBJ2-5, with D possibly matching TRBD2 (6 bases). The germline V gene has CDR1 SEHNR and CDR2 FQNEAQ (reference sequence). The CDR3 contains 16 residues. The V gene lost 5 bases and the J gene lost 0 bases, with 16 bases spanning the gap. The CDR3 loop reads CASSPPGGKYQETQYF. Here the CDR3 DNA reads TGTGCCAGCAGCCCCCCCGGAGGGAAGTACCAAGAGACCCAGTACTTC.

The chain uses TRBV4-3 and TRBJ1-1; 12 bases are a match to TRBD1. Trimming at V came to 1 base and at J to 4 bases, leaving 10 bases not matched to a gene. This CDR3 has 18 residues. Germline CDR1 and CDR2: LGHNA and YSLEER. The CDR3 loop is CASSQGPGTGGAGTEAFF. For the CDR3, the DNA is TGCGCCAGCAGCCAAGGTCCCGGGACAGGGGGCGCGGGCACTGAAGCTTTCTTT.

This clone has a handful of counts. The rearrangement links TRBV11-2 to TRBJ1-1, with a possible D match to TRBD1 (5 bases). CDR3 length: 12 residues. Trimming cost V 1 base and J 6 bases, with 6 bases left between them. The germline CDR1 and CDR2 sequences are SGHAT and FQNNGV. Here the CDR3 DNA reads TGTGCCAGCAGCTTAGCGGGACCTGAAGCTTTCTTT. Translation: CASSLAGPEAFF. Looking up the rest from reference TRBV11-2 and TRBJ1-1 gives the full variable domain: EAGVAQSPRYKIIEKRQSVAFWCNPISGHATLYWYQQILGQGPKLLIQFQNNGVVDDSQLPKDRFSAERLKGVDSTLKIQPAKLEDSAVYLCASSLAGPEAFFGQGTRLTVV.

The chain uses TRBV11-3 and TRBJ2-6; D call uncertain. CDR1 and CDR2 (germline): SGHNT, YENEEA. V was clipped by 0 bases and J by 2 bases, with 8 bases between them. CDR3 length equals 16 residues. This CDR3 is CASSLDLKAGANVLTF. In DNA, the CDR3 is TGTGCCAGCAGCTTAGATCTTAAGGCTGGGGCCAACGTCCTGACTTTC.

The genes are TRBV5-6 and TRBJ2-2, with TRBD1 as a possible D gene (5 bases). The CDR3 has 16 amino acids. The germline V gene encodes CDR1 SGHDT and CDR2 YYEEEE. V lost 0 bases to trimming and J lost 1 base, with 10 bases between them. CDR3 DNA: TGTGCCAGCAGCTTGGGGGTCCAGGGGAACACCGGGGAGCTGTTTTTT. Protein sequence: CASSLGVQGNTGELFF.

The V gene is TRBV28, the J gene TRBJ2-2, with D perhaps being TRBD1 or TRBD2 (5 bases each). V lost 3 bases and J lost 6, with 17 bases in between. The CDR3 is 16 amino acids. The germline V gene has CDR1 MDHEN and CDR2 SYDVKM. The CDR3 loop is CASSFGDPKGSGELFF. The CDR3 DNA follows: TGTGCCAGCAGTTTTGGGGACCCGAAAGGATCCGGGGAGCTGTTTTTT.

This chain joins TRBV9 and TRBJ1-2, with TRBD1 as a possible D gene (5 bases). Germline lookup yields CDR1 SGDLS and CDR2 YYNGEE. This CDR3 contains 17 residues. V shed 3 bases and J shed 0 bases, with 18 bases lying between them. The DNA of the CDR3 is TGTGCCAGCAGCGCCAAAACAGGAAGAGCTTCTAACTATGGCTACACCTTC. This gives the protein CASSAKTGRASNYGYTF.